What follows is one TCR beta chain and its context. Its antigen has not been determined. No base quality values were provided; no much bigger clone lies one nucleotide off. The immunoSEQ Assay was the method used to sequence TCRbeta CDR3 regions. After extraction, genomic DNA underwent amplification by bias-controlled multiplex PCR, followed by high-throughput sequencing. Per the authors' processing: To quantify the absolute abundance of every unique TCRbeta CDR3 region, sequences were collapsed and filtered. T cell fraction was estimated by normalizing TCRbeta template counts to usable DNA, which was measured by amplifying reference genes present in all nucleated cells. Repertoire TCRs were annotated as SARS-CoV-2-specific when V gene, CDR3 amino acid sequence and J gene were exactly matched to a known reactive TCR set. The reference SARS-CoV-2 TCR set was derived from MIRA and filtered for enrichment in COVID-19-positive ImmuneCODE repertoires, a step that removed public or cross-reactive TCRs. Drawing on the MIRA antigens, annotated TCRs were analysed further at the level of specific ORF or position within ORF. Depth was the summed frequency of annotated unique rearrangements, while breadth was defined as annotated unique rearrangements over total unique productive rearrangements. Group comparisons of TCR breadth used two-sided Wilcoxon rank-sum tests. As stored in TCRdb, this immuneACCESS dataset retains in-frame rearrangements with V and J assigned. A fraction of the clones does not appear; measured against another copy, unresolved V genes explain less than half of the discrepancy, and the remainder lacks a known reason. V and J calls and clone size are those listed in that table; D and trimming were worked out from the DNA. This sample holds about 440,000 clones; 87% were observed only once. The biggest ten clones account for 9.5% to 15% of the sample.

This sample is drawn from a study of Ad26.COV2.S vaccination and SARS-CoV-2 variants (dated by TCRdb to the early 2020s). Regarding the complete study: Donors in the vaccine arm were drawn from COV1001, a multicentre, randomized, double-blind, placebo-controlled phase I-IIa trial testing Ad26.COV2.S in healthy adults. Dosing of Ad26.COV2.S was intramuscular, at either 5x10^10 or 1x10^11 viral particles, delivered as one shot or as two shots spaced 56 days apart. TCRbeta repertoire sequencing served as the tool for gauging how specific and how broad the SARS-CoV-2-reactive T cell receptors were following Ad26.COV2.S vaccination. A total of approximately 30 samples were included in the TCR-sequenced set, comprising about 20 Ad26.COV2.S vaccine recipients, 5 placebo recipients and 8 SARS-CoV-2 convalescent individuals. Trial participants were randomized into five groups of five, in which low-dose or high-dose Ad26.COV2.S was given once or twice, or placebo was given on both occasions. Investigators did not know the trial group allocation while performing experiments and assessing outcomes.

In light of the paper, this sample's treatment or condition label describes: approximately 18 received Ad26.COV2.S at low or high dose, single or two shots; several received placebo; per-sample allocation not given. Repertoires of vaccine and placebo recipients were sequenced from samples taken on day 63 after the first injection. Between 29 July and 7 August 2020, Cohort 1b enrolled 25 adults aged 18-55 years at one site in Boston, USA. Ad26.COV2.S was a replication-incompetent adenovirus type 26 vector expressing a prefusion-stabilized SARS-CoV-2 spike protein from the original Wuhan strain. The germline V gene encodes CDR1 LNHDA and CDR2 SQIVND (reference sequence). Trimming removed 3 bases from V and 7 bases from J, leaving 16 bases between the germline ends. The CDR3 has 15 amino acids, counting the end cysteine and phenylalanine. Only the CDR3 part of the read is kept: 45 bases, read in frame from the first base.

Broad study findings and their caveats: The authors noted that total T cell responses may have been underestimated by the TCR breadth and depth analyses. After vaccination, spike-specific CD8+ and CD4+ T cell responses were reported to show substantial breadth. Vaccine and placebo recipients had comparable non-spike TCR breadth, which fits with the vaccine containing only spike. The study lacked the statistical power to compare responses across vaccine doses or regimens. Higher spike-specific TCR breadth was observed in Ad26.COV2.S recipients than in placebo recipients (P = 0.0014).

Source: peripheral blood, taken in a trial of Ad26.COV2.S vaccine versus placebo. The chain uses TRBV19 and TRBJ2-1; no D gene call is confident. The sequence was collected from a person aged 18-65 years who received the Ad26.COV2.S COVID-19 vaccine or a placebo. In nucleotides, the sequence is TGTGCCAGTAGTATTGCAGACACAATGATAAATGAGCAGTTCTTC. The resulting protein is CASSIADTMINEQFF.